The next 28 T cell receptor beta chains were all read from a single sample in a study of cytomegalovirus exposure and HLA in healthy donors. The PCR employed 60 Vbeta primers together with 13 Jbeta primers. The table came from immunoSEQ multiplex PCR; TCRdb's copy has only in-frame clones and leaves some out. The sample includes roughly 180,000 clones, 79% of them seen just once. Material: PBMCs. All receptors come from a girl aged 5 to 17 in good health and CMV-seropositive.

In DNA, the CDR3 is TGTGCCAGCACCCTGGGGGGAGACTTTTACAATGAGCAGTTCTTC. Amino acid sequence: CASTLGGDFYNEQFF. This chain uses TRBV11-3 with TRBJ2-1; a possible D gene is TRBD2 (6 bases). V was cut by 7 bases and J by 4 bases, with 17 bases left in between. Germline V CDR1 and CDR2: SGHNT, YENEEA. The CDR3 covers 15 residues. The full variable domain, rest sourced from reference TRBV11-3 and TRBJ2-1, is EAGVVQSPRYKIIEKKQPVAFWCNPISGHNTLYWYLQNLGQGPELLIRYENEEAVDDSQLPKDRFSAERLKGVDSTLKIQPAELGDSAVYLCASTLGGDFYNEQFFGPGTRLTVL.

The chain employs TRBV10-3 and TRBJ2-7, with TRBD1 matching over 8 bases. The trim removed 7 bases at V and 2 bases at J, leaving 13 bases unmatched. The CDR3 covers 16 residues. Germline V gives CDR1 ENHRY, CDR2 SYGVKD. The CDR3 sequence is CAITSPVTGGTYEQYF. The DNA for the CDR3 is TGTGCCATCACCTCCCCTGTCACAGGGGGGACCTACGAGCAGTACTTC.

The chain couples TRBV7-9 to TRBJ2-2, with 10 bases that match TRBD1. V shed 5 bases, J shed 4 bases, and the junction held 10 bases outside the gene matches. The germline gives CDR1 SEHNR, CDR2 FQNEAQ (reference sequence). This CDR3 has 17 amino acids. CDR3 residues: CASSGLTGGKGTGELFF. The DNA for the CDR3 is TGTGCCAGCAGCGGCCTGACAGGGGGCAAGGGCACCGGGGAGCTGTTTTTT.

The V call is TRBV5-6, the J call TRBJ2-7; 10 bases align to TRBD2. CDR1 and CDR2 (germline): SGHDT, YYEEEE. V dropped 3 bases and J dropped 1; count of bases not matched to a gene: 7. This CDR3 is 16 amino acids long. This CDR3 reads CASSWGSGGISYEQYF. The DNA for the CDR3 is TGTGCCAGCAGCTGGGGTAGCGGGGGGATATCCTACGAGCAGTACTTC.

Only one count was recorded for this clone. V gene TRBV4-1 combines with J gene TRBJ2-3, with D possibly TRBD1 on 6 matching bases. Germline assignment: CDR1 MGHRA and CDR2 YSYEKL. The CDR3 length is 16 residues. Between the trimmed V and J ends, which lost 4 bases and 1 base, there was a span of 15 bases. CDR3 amino acids: CASSPTQGRGTDTQYF. As DNA, the CDR3 is TGCGCCAGCAGCCCCACACAGGGCCGGGGCACAGATACGCAGTATTTT.

The V and J genes are TRBV30 and TRBJ2-1; D is perhaps TRBD1 (6 bases). This CDR3 contains 13 residues. V lost 2 bases and J lost 6, with 11 bases in between. Germline V gene data show CDR1 as GTSNPN and CDR2 as SVGIG (reference sequence). The CDR3 region is CAWSLGQRNEQFF. CDR3 in DNA: TGTGCCTGGAGTCTCGGACAGCGCAATGAGCAGTTCTTC.

The chain couples TRBV2 to TRBJ1-2; D is possibly TRBD1 (6 bases). The CDR3 runs 15 residues. The germline V and J ends were trimmed by 7 bases and 4 bases, with 19 bases remaining between them. CDR1 SNHLY and CDR2 FYNNEI come from the germline V gene. The CDR3 is CASIETGSVRYGYTF. The CDR3 DNA reads TGTGCCAGCATAGAAACAGGGTCGGTCCGCTATGGCTACACCTTC.

This clone came up once. V gene TRBV9 combines with J gene TRBJ1-1; the D is unclear. With 0 bases removed from V and 5 bases from J, the gap between germline ends came to 8 bases. Germline-derived CDR1 and CDR2 are SGDLS and YYNGEE. The CDR3 is made up of 13 amino acids. The CDR3 bases are TGTGCCAGCAGCGTAGAAGGGAGGACTGAAGCTTTCTTT. It is translated as CASSVEGRTEAFF. The full variable domain, with the rest looked up from reference TRBV9 and TRBJ1-1, is DSGVTQTPKHLITATGQRVTLRCSPRSGDLSVYWYQQSLDQGLQFLIQYYNGEERAKGNILERFSAQQFPDLHSELNLSSLELGDSALYFCASSVEGRTEAFFGQGTRLTVV.

A single count supports this clone. The V call is TRBV9, the J call TRBJ2-2, with 9 bases lining up with TRBD2. V trimming: 2 bases; J trimming: 6 bases; junction bases outside the gene matches: 5. The CDR3 spans 15 residues. Germline-derived CDR1 and CDR2 are SGDLS and YYNGEE. CDR3 protein: CASSVGTSQSGELFF. CDR3 DNA sequence: TGTGCCAGCAGCGTCGGGACTAGCCAATCCGGGGAGCTGTTTTTT.

The chain combines TRBV13 with TRBJ2-5, with 7 bases that match TRBD2. After removal of 4 bases from V and 4 bases from J, the junction contained 6 bases not matched to a gene. The CDR3 extends over 14 amino acids. CDR1 PRHDT and CDR2 FYEKMQ come from the germline V gene (reference sequence). In DNA form, the CDR3 reads TGTGCCAGCAGCTCCGTTGGGGGGGGAGAGACCCAGTACTTC. Translating it yields CASSSVGGGETQYF.

The CDR3 protein is CASSPWIGTGNQPQHF. The CDR3 coding sequence is TGTGCCAGCAGCCCATGGATCGGGACTGGCAATCAGCCCCAGCATTTT. This chain connects TRBV5-8 to TRBJ1-5, with D possibly matching TRBD1 (5 bases). V was pared by 4 bases and J by 2 bases, with 16 bases between. The CDR3 runs 16 residues. CDR1 and CDR2 (germline): SGHTS, YDEGEE.

V gene TRBV19 combines with J gene TRBJ2-3, with 9 nucleotides matching TRBD1. V lost 11 bases to trimming and J lost 3 bases; unmatched junction nucleotides: 9. The CDR3 consists of 14 residues. The germline V gene encodes CDR1 LNHDA and CDR2 SQIVND (reference sequence). The CDR3 DNA reads as TGTGCCTCCGACTACGGGACAGGGACAGATACGCAGTATTTT. This sequence encodes CASDYGTGTDTQYF.

This chain uses TRBV18 with TRBJ2-2; no definite D call. V gave up 2 bases and J gave up 6 bases, with 7 bases separating them. CDR1 and CDR2 from the germline V gene are KGHSH and LQKENI. The CDR3 sequence is 13 residues long. The CDR3 spells CASSPFSAGELFF. In DNA form, the CDR3 reads TGTGCCAGCTCACCATTTTCGGCCGGGGAGCTGTTTTTT.

V gene TRBV7-2 combines with J gene TRBJ2-3; TRBD2 agrees at 8 bases. This CDR3 is 15 amino acids long. The germline gives CDR1 SGHTA, CDR2 FQGNSA. Losses at the gene ends were 4 bases for V and 6 bases for J; bases not matched to a gene: 9. The CDR3 region is CASSSPGGGSDTQYF. The CDR3 nucleotides are TGTGCCAGCAGCTCCCCCGGGGGGGGGTCCGATACGCAGTATTTT.

This chain joins TRBV11-2 and TRBJ2-5; D ambiguous. The CDR3 covers 12 residues. Per the germline V gene, CDR1 is SGHAT and CDR2 is FQNNGV. V dropped 3 bases and J dropped 2 bases, with 4 bases sitting between them. The CDR3 DNA is TGTGCCAGCAGCTTTCATCAAGAGACCCAGTACTTC. It is translated as CASSFHQETQYF.

The gene calls are TRBV7-2 and TRBJ1-1; D gene ambiguous. CDR3 length: 16 amino acids. The germline V gene encodes CDR1 SGHTA and CDR2 FQGNSA. V lost 0 bases and J 0 bases, leaving 11 bases between the germline ends. This chain's CDR3 is CASSLALGGLNTEAFF. In nucleotides, the CDR3 is TGTGCCAGCAGCTTAGCGTTAGGCGGATTGAACACTGAAGCTTTCTTT. Using reference TRBV7-2 and TRBJ1-1 for the parts outside the CDR3, the full variable domain is GAGVSQSPSNKVTEKGKDVELRCDPISGHTALYWYRQSLGQGLEFLIYFQGNSAPDKSGLPSDRFSAERTGGSVSTLTIQRTQQEDSAVYLCASSLALGGLNTEAFFGQGTRLTVV.

The chain combines TRBV12-5 with TRBJ2-4; a weak D match, TRBD2 (6 bases). The V gene lost 7 bases and the J gene lost 3 bases, with 19 bases spanning the gap. CDR1 and CDR2 (germline): LGHNT, FRNRAP. The CDR3 runs 16 residues. The CDR3 spells CASAAGYVEGKNIQYF. The CDR3 DNA is TGTGCTAGTGCCGCGGGGTACGTGGAAGGCAAAAACATTCAGTACTTC.

This chain connects TRBV19 to TRBJ1-2, with 9 bases lining up with TRBD1. The CDR3 runs 19 residues. The germline V gene has CDR1 LNHDA and CDR2 SQIVND (reference sequence). Trimming cost V 7 bases and J 5 bases; bases outside gene matches: 23. This chain's CDR3 is CASTHSWRTGEYGGYGYTF. The CDR3 coding sequence is TGTGCCAGTACCCATTCCTGGAGGACAGGGGAATATGGAGGATATGGCTACACCTTC.

The chain carries TRBV15 and TRBJ2-3; no reliable D call. V lost 5 bases to trimming and J lost 14 bases, with 20 bases between them. CDR1 is LNHNV, CDR2 YYDKDF, per germline (reference sequence). The CDR3 consists of 13 residues. The CDR3 coding sequence is TGTGCCACCAGCCCTCCGCTAGATTACGTTCGGTATTTT. Residues: CATSPPLDYVRYF.

V gene TRBV7-6 combines with J gene TRBJ2-3; 7 bases are shared with TRBD2. Unmatched junction bases numbered 11, after V lost 5 bases and J lost 3 bases. This CDR3 is built from 16 residues. CDR1 is SGHVS and CDR2 is FNYEAQ in the germline V gene. The CDR3 DNA is TGTGCCAGCAGCCTCAAACCGCCGGGAGGTACAGATACGCAGTATTTT. It specifies CASSLKPPGGTDTQYF.

This chain links TRBV6-1 with TRBJ1-2; unclear D gene. V was trimmed by 7 bases and J by 5 bases, leaving 8 bases between them. CDR1 and CDR2 from the germline V gene are MNHNS and SASEGT. The CDR3 runs 11 residues. The CDR3 reads CASKSGYGYTF. The CDR3, as DNA: TGTGCCAGCAAATCAGGATATGGCTACACCTTC.

The rearrangement links TRBV5-8 to TRBJ1-6; 7 bases match TRBD1. Germline V lookup: CDR1 SGHTS, CDR2 YDEGEE. After removal of 2 bases from V and 5 bases from J, the junction contained 4 bases not matched to a gene. The CDR3 spans 15 residues. Here the CDR3 DNA reads TGTGCCAGCAGCTTAATGACAGGGAATAATTCACCCCTCCACTTT. Amino acid sequence: CASSLMTGNNSPLHF.

This sequence joins TRBV19 and TRBJ2-7, with TRBD1 as a possible D gene (5 bases). Germline V lookup: CDR1 LNHDA, CDR2 SQIVND (reference sequence). The CDR3 loop spans 15 amino acids. With 0 bases removed from V and 3 bases from J, the gap between germline ends came to 12 bases. CDR3 sequence: CASSIEDKRLYEQYF. Written as DNA, the CDR3 is TGTGCCAGTAGTATAGAGGACAAGAGACTCTACGAGCAGTACTTC.

In this sample, this clone turned up a few times. This sequence joins TRBV10-2 and TRBJ1-5; no clear D gene. The CDR3 loop spans 17 amino acids. CDR1 and CDR2 from the germline V gene are WSHSY and SAAADI. With 0 bases removed from V and 0 bases from J, the gap between germline ends came to 12 bases. DNA for the CDR3: TGCGCCAGCAGTGAGTCCGCTCAGGTGAATAGCAATCAGCCCCAGCATTTT. Translated, it gives CASSESAQVNSNQPQHF.

The chain links TRBV19 to TRBJ2-3; TRBD2 matches at 8 bases. Germline CDR1 LNHDA, CDR2 SQIVND (reference sequence). This CDR3 has 15 amino acids. Unmatched junction bases numbered 5, after V lost 5 bases and J lost 1 base. The CDR3 DNA sequence: TGTGCCAGTAGTCGCGGGGGGACTGGCACAGATACGCAGTATTTT. Translated: CASSRGGTGTDTQYF.

This chain connects TRBV13 to TRBJ2-3, with D perhaps TRBD2 (6 bases). Trimming cost V 2 bases and J 4 bases, with 10 bases left between them. Per germline, CDR1 PRHDT and CDR2 FYEKMQ (reference sequence). The length of the CDR3 is 14 residues. CDR3 nucleotide sequence: TGTGCCAGCAGCTTACTTAGCGGCGCAGATACGCAGTATTTT. It specifies CASSLLSGADTQYF.

The chain joins TRBV4-3 to TRBJ2-5; D is unresolved. Germline V lookup: CDR1 LGHNA, CDR2 YSLEER. The CDR3 is 16 residues long. Trimming removed 0 bases at V and 5 bases at J, with 16 bases between. CDR3 amino acids: CASSQEVLGRRETQYF. CDR3 coding DNA: TGCGCCAGCAGCCAAGAGGTCCTTGGTAGGCGGGAGACCCAGTACTTC.

The chain carries TRBV27 and TRBJ2-3, with D possibly TRBD1 on 5 matching bases. Trimming took 3 bases from V and 3 from J, leaving 10 bases between them. This CDR3 has 14 residues. Germline V lookup: CDR1 MNHEY, CDR2 SMNVEV (reference sequence). CDR3 loop: CASSFSQVTDTQYF. The DNA of the CDR3 is TGTGCCAGCAGTTTTTCACAGGTAACAGATACGCAGTATTTT.